This entry features one T cell receptor beta chain sequence. Its target is unknown. CD4+ cell separation produced CD45RA+ naive and CD45RA-negative memory subsets. This sample is drawn from a study of shared clonotypes between healthy human individuals. Study as a whole: Every donor yielded three CD4 naive, three CD4 memory, two CD8 naive and one CD8 memory plate.

Profiling relied on immunoSEQ multiplex PCR, and the TCRdb table lists in-frame clones only, not all of them. Of 1.5 million to 1.9 million clones listed, under 99% are singletons. The CDR3 covers 18 residues. General study points: Approximately 5% was the fraction of naive CD4 clonotypes found shared across a few donors. Sampling was confined to blood; repertoires within tissues likely differ.

The sequence was collected from a man younger than 40 in good health. V is TRBV21-1 and J is TRBJ2-7; the D call TRBD1 from the table was never checked on the DNA. TRBV21-1 is a recognized pseudogene. Sequencing was done on a sample of naive CD4+ T cells sorted from blood. Specified subset: CD45RA+ positively selected. The CDR3 nucleotides read TGTGCCAACACCGTCGGGACAGGGGGACCTGGACCTCTCTGCGAGCAGTACTTC. Translation gives CANTVGTGGPGPLCEQYF.